These 26 T cell receptor beta chains were sequenced from one sample in a study of cytomegalovirus exposure and HLA in healthy donors. The PCR was carried out with 60 Vbeta primers and 13 Jbeta primers. Clones were sequenced by immunoSEQ multiplex PCR, and TCRdb holds only the in-frame ones, with some missing. The sample lists some 200,000 clones; 79% were seen once. The sequenced material came from PBMCs. The origin of the receptors is a woman in her 50s in good health and CMV-seronegative.

The rearrangement uses TRBV7-2 and TRBJ2-7; TRBD1 might be the D (5 bases). Germline loops: CDR1 SGHTA, CDR2 FQGNSA. V lost 1 base to trimming and J lost 3 bases, with 19 bases between them. The CDR3 is made up of 17 amino acids. For the CDR3, the DNA is TGTGCCAGCAGCTTAGGTGTGGGCAGGGTGAAAGACTACGAGCAGTACTTC. It translates to CASSLGVGRVKDYEQYF.

In its sample, this clone was seen a few times. The rearrangement links TRBV28 to TRBJ2-7, with a possible D match to TRBD1 (6 bases). The CDR3 extends over 15 amino acids. Germline CDR1 and CDR2: MDHEN and SYDVKM. Trimming shortened V by 4 bases and J by 2 bases, and 15 bases separated the two germline ends. CDR3 region: CASSYRQVMAYEQYF. DNA for the CDR3: TGTGCCAGCAGTTACCGACAGGTAATGGCCTACGAGCAGTACTTC.

The chain links TRBV2 to TRBJ2-1, with 9 bases matching TRBD2. The CDR3 consists of 14 residues. After removal of 3 bases from V and 13 bases from J, the junction contained 10 bases not matched to a gene. Germline V gene lookup returns CDR1 SNHLY and CDR2 FYNNEI. CDR3 DNA sequence: TGTGCCAGCAGTGAGGGGTTAGGACTAGCGCTTCAGTTCTTC. Protein: CASSEGLGLALQFF.

This sequence joins TRBV5-1 and TRBJ2-3; tentatively, D is TRBD1 (6 bases). Deletions cut 3 bases from V and 1 base from J, with 18 bases between. The CDR3 loop spans 17 amino acids. Germline CDR1 and CDR2: SGHRS and YFSETQ. The CDR3 DNA is TGCGCCAGCAGCTGGGCCATGAGGGGGAGTGGCACAGATACGCAGTATTTT. This gives the protein CASSWAMRGSGTDTQYF.

The rearrangement uses TRBV7-2 and TRBJ2-7; TRBD2 agrees at 13 bases. The CDR3 loop spans 15 amino acids. From germline, CDR1 is SGHTA and CDR2 FQGNSA. The trim removed 6 bases at V and 6 bases at J, leaving 8 bases unmatched. The CDR3 sequence: CASRVGLAGAAEQYF. The DNA of the CDR3 is TGTGCCAGCAGGGTTGGACTAGCGGGAGCGGCCGAGCAGTACTTC.

There are a few counts of this clone. CDR3: CASSTRQGTNTEAFF. CDR3 in DNA: TGTGCCAGCAGCACCAGACAGGGTACGAACACTGAAGCTTTCTTT. The chain links TRBV7-2 to TRBJ1-1, with TRBD1 matching 7 bases. The CDR3 spans 15 residues. Germline-derived CDR1 and CDR2 are SGHTA and FQGNSA. J gave up 1 base and V 5 bases, and 7 bases lay outside the gene matches.

CDR3 DNA sequence: TGCAGCGTTGGTCCGGGAGGCGCCTACGAGCAGTACTTC. Its translation is CSVGPGGAYEQYF. The gene calls are TRBV29-1 and TRBJ2-7; TRBD2 matches at 7 bases. CDR3 length: 13 residues. V lost 4 bases and J lost 2; bases outside the gene matches: 5. The germline V gene encodes CDR1 SQVTM and CDR2 ANQGSEA.

Of note for this clone: This sample includes further DNA sequences coding for the same CDR3. The gene calls are TRBV2 and TRBJ2-7, with 7 bases fitting TRBD2. The V gene end was trimmed by 9 bases and the J gene end by 2 bases; junction bases not matched to a gene: 7. Germline V gene lookup returns CDR1 SNHLY and CDR2 FYNNEI. The CDR3 covers 13 residues. CDR3 bases: TGTGCCAGTCGGGGAGGGAGTACCTACGAGCAGTACTTC. The encoded protein is CASRGGSTYEQYF.

This chain connects TRBV5-1 to TRBJ2-5, with a possible D match to TRBD2 (6 bases). Trimming removed 7 bases from V and 1 base from J, with 14 bases in between. The CDR3 has 14 residues. Germline values: CDR1 SGHRS, CDR2 YFSETQ. The CDR3 here is CASCLGLLQETQYF. Written as DNA, the CDR3 is TGCGCCAGCTGTCTTGGACTACTCCAAGAGACCCAGTACTTC.

This rearrangement joins TRBV23-1 to TRBJ2-1; D call uncertain. TRBV23-1 is flagged as an ORF with uncertain function. V lost 6 bases to trimming and J lost 5 bases, with 14 bases between them. The CDR3 extends over 14 amino acids. In nucleotides, the CDR3 is TGCGCCAGCAGCCTTGACGGAGCCCACAATGAGCAGTTCTTC. It specifies CASSLDGAHNEQFF.

The sample holds a few counts of this clone. This chain connects TRBV18 to TRBJ2-1; TRBD2 matches at 7 bases. CDR1 KGHSH and CDR2 LQKENI come from the germline V gene. J lost 8 bases, V lost 4 bases, and 8 bases had no gene match. The length of the CDR3 is 14 residues. The CDR3 nucleotides read TGTGCCAGCTCACGGCAAGCGGGGTTGGATGAGCAGTTCTTC. Translation gives CASSRQAGLDEQFF.

The rearrangement joins TRBV11-2 to TRBJ1-4, with 9 nucleotides matching TRBD1. Germline lookup yields CDR1 SGHAT and CDR2 FQNNGV. The V segment lost 6 bases and the J segment 8 bases; nucleotides outside the gene matches: 7. There are 14 residues in the CDR3. CDR3 nucleotides: TGTGCCAGCAGAAAAACAGGGGGCGACGAAAAACTGTTTTTT. Translating it yields CASRKTGGDEKLFF.

The chain carries TRBV28 and TRBJ1-5; a possible D gene is TRBD1 (5 bases). The CDR3 covers 15 residues. V gave up 3 bases and J gave up 0 bases, with 9 bases separating them. CDR1 MDHEN and CDR2 SYDVKM come from the germline V gene. This CDR3 reads CASSFRQNSNQPQHF. In DNA, the CDR3 is TGTGCCAGCAGTTTTAGACAGAATAGCAATCAGCCCCAGCATTTT.

The CDR3 DNA sequence: TGCGCCAGCAGTGAATCTTCCGGGACAGCTTGGGGAGAGACCCAGTACTTC. It codes for CASSESSGTAWGETQYF. This chain connects TRBV10-2 to TRBJ2-5; 7 bases are shared with TRBD1. Losses at the gene ends were 3 bases for V and 4 bases for J; bases not matched to a gene: 14. Germline CDR1 reads WSHSY; CDR2 reads SAAADI. The CDR3 consists of 17 residues.

The V gene is TRBV5-5, the J gene TRBJ1-2; D may be TRBD1 (5 bases). The germline V and J ends were trimmed by 4 bases and 4 bases, with 11 bases remaining between them. Germline V gives CDR1 SGHKS, CDR2 YYEKEE (reference sequence). The CDR3 covers 13 residues. CDR3 sequence reads: CASSDWGGYGYTF. DNA of the CDR3: TGTGCCAGCAGCGATTGGGGGGGCTATGGCTACACCTTC.

The V and J genes are TRBV5-8 and TRBJ2-5, with 15 bases lining up with TRBD2. Germline CDR1 and CDR2: SGHTS and YDEGEE. There are 17 residues in the CDR3. The V segment lost 4 bases and the J segment 5 bases; nucleotides outside the gene matches: 9. The CDR3 here is CASSKGTSGGPGETQYF. In DNA form, the CDR3 reads TGTGCCAGCAGCAAAGGGACTAGCGGGGGGCCCGGGGAGACCCAGTACTTC.

The CDR3 loop reads CASSLVGDHQPQHF. Here the CDR3 DNA reads TGTGCCAGCAGCTTAGTAGGGGATCATCAGCCCCAGCATTTT. This chain links TRBV7-6 with TRBJ1-5; a weak D match, TRBD1 (5 bases). The CDR3 covers 14 residues. Germline-derived CDR1 and CDR2 are SGHVS and FNYEAQ. V was shortened by 1 base and J by 5 bases, with 9 bases between the two germline ends.

This clone turned up a few times. This rearrangement joins TRBV6-5 to TRBJ1-6; D unclear. Deletions cut 4 bases from V and 0 bases from J, with 10 bases between. The CDR3 loop spans 16 amino acids. Germline V gene sequence: CDR1 MNHEY, CDR2 SVGAGI. CDR3 DNA: TGTGCCAGCAGTTCGACACGTAGCTCCTATAATTCACCCCTCCACTTT. Protein: CASSSTRSSYNSPLHF.

The chain is built from TRBV28 and TRBJ2-7; D might be TRBD2 (7 bases). Germline assignment: CDR1 MDHEN and CDR2 SYDVKM. V gave up 8 bases and J gave up 3 bases, with 14 bases separating them. The CDR3 contains 13 residues. The DNA of the CDR3 is TGTGCCAGCCGGCGGGGGCAAGACTACGAGCAGTACTTC. It codes for CASRRGQDYEQYF.

The V call is TRBV25-1, the J call TRBJ1-4, with D maybe TRBD1 (5 bases). The CDR3 runs to 17 residues. Germline CDR1 reads MGHDK; CDR2 reads SYGVNS. The V and J ends lost 1 base and 1 base respectively, with 13 bases between them. The CDR3 region has the DNA TGTGCCAGCAGTGAATTGGAGGGGCACCAAACTAATGAAAAACTGTTTTTT. It yields the protein CASSELEGHQTNEKLFF.

The chain links TRBV5-4 to TRBJ1-4, with 7 nucleotides matching TRBD1. The V and J ends lost 4 bases and 8 bases, in that order; junction bases with no gene match: 8. This CDR3 spans 14 amino acids. Germline CDR1 and CDR2: SGHNT and YYREEE (reference sequence). This chain's CDR3 is CASSDQGVREKLFF. The CDR3 DNA follows: TGTGCCAGCAGCGACCAGGGGGTTCGGGAAAAACTGTTTTTT. The full variable domain, completed using reference TRBV5-4 and TRBJ1-4, is ETGVTQSPTHLIKTRGQQVTLRCSSQSGHNTVSWYQQALGQGPQFIFQYYREEENGRGNFPPRFSGLQFPNYSSELNVNALELDDSALYLCASSDQGVREKLFFGSGTQLSVL.

This clone showed up just a few times. The genes are TRBV6-5 and TRBJ1-1; 7 bases are shared with TRBD1. Trimming removed 8 bases from V and 14 bases from J; junction bases left unmatched: 11. This CDR3 has 11 residues. The germline gives CDR1 MNHEY, CDR2 SVGAGI. The CDR3 loop is CASLLGQASFF. Here the CDR3 DNA reads TGTGCCAGCTTATTAGGACAGGCCTCCTTCTTT.

V usage is TRBV15 and J usage is TRBJ2-5; 11 bases fit TRBD2. The closer fit of TRBJ2-7 to the DNA end suggests the J call may be wrong. The CDR3 length is 16 residues. Germline V gene data show CDR1 as LNHNV and CDR2 as YYDKDF (reference sequence). CDR3 in amino acids: CATSWDLTSGSYEQYF. The CDR3 nucleotides read TGTGCCACCAGCTGGGACCTCACTAGCGGGAGTTACGAGCAGTACTTC.

The chain carries TRBV4-2 and TRBJ1-2; 9 nucleotides line up with TRBD1. The V gene end was trimmed by 2 bases and the J gene end by 3 bases; junction bases not matched to a gene: 7. Per the germline V gene, CDR1 is LGHNA and CDR2 is YNFKEQ. The CDR3 extends over 16 amino acids. The CDR3 here is CASSQPLGQGYYGYTF. In nucleotides, the CDR3 is TGTGCCAGCAGCCAACCCTTGGGACAGGGCTACTATGGCTACACCTTC.

This chain joins TRBV2 and TRBJ2-3, with D possibly TRBD1 on 6 matching bases. The CDR3 consists of 15 residues. The germline gives CDR1 SNHLY, CDR2 FYNNEI. V lost 2 bases, J lost 11 bases, and 20 bases lay in between. The CDR3 is CASSESRTATPRQYF. The CDR3 DNA reads as TGTGCCAGCAGTGAATCTCGGACAGCTACTCCGAGGCAGTATTTT.

This clone was seen only a few times. This sequence joins TRBV6-6 and TRBJ1-4; D might be TRBD1 (6 bases). V lost 5 bases and J 1 base, leaving 8 bases between the germline ends. The germline gives CDR1 MNHNY, CDR2 SVGAGI (reference sequence). The CDR3 is made up of 14 amino acids. The chain's CDR3 is CASSTTGTNEKLFF. CDR3 sequence (DNA): TGTGCCAGCAGTACGACAGGAACTAATGAAAAACTGTTTTTT.